This entry lists 23 T cell receptor beta chains sequenced from one sample in a study of T cell responses to AZD1222 COVID-19 vaccine. TCRdb's table, derived via immunoSEQ multiplex PCR, lists solely in-frame clones and lacks some. Among about 150,000 clones listed, 70% to 90% were seen once. Sequencing used peripheral blood, obtained on day 0 of AZD1222 vaccination. The receptors here all came from an adult in good health.

The chain couples TRBV3-1 (or the pseudogene TRBV3-2) to TRBJ1-3; no definite D call. The CDR3 loop spans 13 amino acids. Trimming cost V 6 bases and J 2 bases, with 8 bases left between them. CDR1 is LGHDT, CDR2 YNNKEL, per germline (reference sequence). The CDR3 DNA sequence: TGTGCCAGCAGGACCATAACTGGAAACACCATATATTTT. Protein sequence: CASRTITGNTIYF.

The V call is TRBV6-5, the J call TRBJ1-5, with TRBD1 matching over 7 bases. V lost 10 bases to trimming and J lost 5 bases; unmatched junction nucleotides: 8. The CDR3 is made up of 13 amino acids. Per the germline V gene, CDR1 is MNHEY and CDR2 is SVGAGI. The CDR3 DNA reads TGTGCCACGGGAGGGGGCCGGGATCAGCCCCAGCATTTT. Translation: CATGGGRDQPQHF.

This clone appeared once. The V and J genes are TRBV27 and TRBJ1-5; maybe TRBD1 (6 bases). The V end was cut by 8 bases, the J end by 4 bases, with 15 bases between. CDR1 is MNHEY and CDR2 is SMNVEV in the germline V gene (reference sequence). The CDR3 is 14 residues long. The CDR3 sequence: CASRSWTANQPQHF. DNA of the CDR3: TGTGCCAGCCGATCGTGGACAGCAAATCAGCCCCAGCATTTT.

The rearrangement uses TRBV5-1 and TRBJ1-1; 8 positions agree with TRBD1. CDR1 is SGHRS and CDR2 is YFSETQ in the germline V gene. CDR3 length: 17 amino acids. Losses at the gene ends were 3 bases for V and 1 base for J; bases not matched to a gene: 11. The CDR3 here is CASSSRTGSVSNTEAFF. The CDR3 nucleotides read TGCGCCAGCAGCTCACGGACAGGGTCGGTTTCGAACACTGAAGCTTTCTTT.

The chain uses TRBV2 and TRBJ2-3, with 11 nucleotides matching TRBD2. Germline V CDR1 and CDR2: SNHLY, FYNNEI. This CDR3 has 15 amino acids. V shed 5 bases and J 4 bases; nucleotides not matched to a gene: 5. In DNA, the CDR3 is TGTGCCAGCAGTAGCGGGACTAGCGGAGCAGATACGCAGTATTTT. Residues: CASSSGTSGADTQYF.

This clone was recorded once. The chain carries TRBV28 and TRBJ1-1; D gene unclear. Trimming cost V 6 bases and J 4 bases, with 12 bases left between them. Germline values: CDR1 MDHEN, CDR2 SYDVKM. The CDR3 covers 13 residues. As DNA, the CDR3 is TGTGCCAGCAGCCCGTACATAGCCACTGAAGCTTTCTTT. This translates into CASSPYIATEAFF. Full variable domain (outside the CDR3, taken from reference TRBV28 and TRBJ1-1): DVKVTQSSRYLVKRTGEKVFLECVQDMDHENMFWYRQDPGLGLRLIYFSYDVKMKEKGDIPEGYSVSREKKERFSLILESASTNQTSMYLCASSPYIATEAFFGQGTRLTVV.

The chain employs TRBV9 and TRBJ1-1; D gene unclear. Germline V gives CDR1 SGDLS, CDR2 YYNGEE. Trimming stripped 0 bases from V and 2 bases from J, with 5 bases between. CDR3 size: 13 residues. The CDR3 nucleotides read TGTGCCAGCAGCGTAGCTGCAAACACTGAAGCTTTCTTT. Translation: CASSVAANTEAFF.

This rearrangement joins TRBV15 to TRBJ2-7, with 12 bases aligning to TRBD1. The CDR3 loop spans 15 amino acids. V dropped 1 base and J dropped 6; count of bases not matched to a gene: 4. Per germline, CDR1 LNHNV and CDR2 YYDKDF (reference sequence). The CDR3 DNA sequence: TGTGCCACCAGCAGAGCCGGGACAGGGGGCCCCGAGCAGTACTTC. Translating gives CATSRAGTGGPEQYF.

A single count supports this clone. The chain couples TRBV10-3 to TRBJ2-7; no definite D call. Looked up from germline, CDR1 is ENHRY and CDR2 is SYGVKD. Trimming removed 3 bases from V and 4 bases from J, with 7 bases in between. The CDR3 totals 12 residues. The CDR3 nucleotides read TGTGCCATCAGTGAAGCCCGATACGAGCAGTACTTC. Encoded protein: CAISEARYEQYF.

The rearrangement uses TRBV28 and TRBJ1-4; TRBD1 matches 11 bases. Germline V gene sequence: CDR1 MDHEN, CDR2 SYDVKM. CDR3 length equals 14 residues. With V trimmed by 6 bases and J by 10 bases, 7 bases remained unmatched. CDR3 in DNA: TGTGCCAGCAGAGGACAGGGGGCGGGTGGAAAACTGTTTTTT. It is translated as CASRGQGAGGKLFF.

This clone has just a few counts. The rearrangement joins TRBV2 to TRBJ1-6; no clear D gene. Trimming left V 6 bases short and J 6 bases short, with 12 bases between. In germline, CDR1 is SNHLY, CDR2 FYNNEI. The CDR3 has 14 amino acids. The CDR3 DNA sequence: TGTGCCAGCAGAGCCACTGCTGGTAATTCACCCCTCCACTTT. Translation: CASRATAGNSPLHF.

This clone has only one observation. The chain combines TRBV28 with TRBJ1-1, with 8 bases that match TRBD1. V shed 5 bases and J 5 bases; nucleotides not matched to a gene: 4. Germline CDR1 reads MDHEN; CDR2 reads SYDVKM. This CDR3 region has 13 residues. DNA for the CDR3: TGTGCCAGCAGTACGACAGGGGAAACTGAAGCTTTCTTT. Translation gives CASSTTGETEAFF.

This sequence joins TRBV9 and TRBJ1-6; 7 bases fit TRBD1. This CDR3 is 19 amino acids long. Germline V gene lookup returns CDR1 SGDLS and CDR2 YYNGEE. The V segment lost 2 bases and the J segment 0 bases; nucleotides outside the gene matches: 11. CDR3 sequence reads: CASSVGWDSFDSYNSPLHF. CDR3 in DNA: TGTGCCAGCAGCGTTGGTTGGGACAGCTTTGACTCCTATAATTCACCCCTCCACTTT.

The chain recombines TRBV9 with TRBJ2-3; a possible D gene is TRBD2 (5 bases). Germline CDR1 is SGDLS and CDR2 is YYNGEE. The V end was cut by 4 bases, the J end by 2 bases, with 11 bases between. This CDR3 spans 14 amino acids. The CDR3, as DNA: TGTGCCAGCAGCCCCCGAGGGATCACAGATACGCAGTATTTT. Its protein product is CASSPRGITDTQYF. The whole variable domain, filled in from reference TRBV9 and TRBJ2-3, reads DSGVTQTPKHLITATGQRVTLRCSPRSGDLSVYWYQQSLDQGLQFLIQYYNGEERAKGNILERFSAQQFPDLHSELNLSSLELGDSALYFCASSPRGITDTQYFGPGTRLTVL.

V and J are TRBV5-1 and TRBJ1-1; 7 bases agree with TRBD1. The germline V gene encodes CDR1 SGHRS and CDR2 YFSETQ. The CDR3 covers 16 residues. V was clipped by 0 bases and J by 11 bases; unmatched bases: 16. The CDR3 is CASSLEGLRGPLGAFF. In DNA, the CDR3 is TGCGCCAGCAGCTTGGAGGGGTTGAGGGGGCCGTTGGGCGCTTTCTTT.

The chain links TRBV2 to TRBJ1-6; 8 bases align to TRBD1. Germline V gene data show CDR1 as SNHLY and CDR2 as FYNNEI. CDR3 length: 14 amino acids. After removal of 8 bases from V and 10 bases from J, the junction contained 10 bases not matched to a gene. The CDR3, as DNA: TGTGCCAGCGTTACGACAGGGGAGTACTCACCCCTCCACTTT. Encoded protein: CASVTTGEYSPLHF.

This chain connects TRBV6-5 to TRBJ2-7; D may be TRBD2 (6 bases). This CDR3 has 11 residues. Germline CDR1 and CDR2: MNHEY and SVGAGI. V was clipped by 4 bases and J by 7 bases, with 8 bases between them. The CDR3 reads CASSSAGEQYF. In DNA form, the CDR3 reads TGTGCCAGCAGTTCGGCGGGGGAGCAGTACTTC.

V and J are TRBV5-1 and TRBJ1-1; 7 bases map to TRBD1. The V gene's germline CDR1 is SGHRS and CDR2 YFSETQ. The V segment lost 0 bases and the J segment 4 bases; nucleotides outside the gene matches: 12. The CDR3 runs 17 residues. The CDR3 here is CASSLAASGQRGTEAFF. As DNA, the CDR3 is TGCGCCAGCAGCTTGGCCGCTTCGGGACAGAGGGGCACTGAAGCTTTCTTT.

The CDR3 sequence: CASSGPGANEKLFF. DNA of the CDR3: TGTGCCAGCAGTGGGCCGGGAGCTAATGAAAAACTGTTTTTT. J is TRBJ1-4 and V is TRBV2; D is unresolved. The germline CDR1 and CDR2 sequences are SNHLY and FYNNEI. Trimming shortened V by 4 bases and J by 3 bases, and 9 bases separated the two germline ends. The CDR3 contains 14 residues.

This clone was observed a single time. V gene TRBV7-9 combines with J gene TRBJ1-1; weak D call: TRBD1 (5 bases). Trimming pared 4 bases from V and 1 base from J, leaving 10 bases between. Per germline, CDR1 SEHNR and CDR2 FQNEAQ (reference sequence). The CDR3 consists of 14 residues. CDR3 DNA: TGTGCCAGCAGCTCGGGACGGTGGAACACTGAAGCTTTCTTT. This sequence encodes CASSSGRWNTEAFF. Together with reference TRBV7-9 and TRBJ1-1, the CDR3 gives the full variable domain: DTGVSQNPRHKITKRGQNVTFRCDPISEHNRLYWYRQTLGQGPEFLTYFQNEAQLEKSRLLSDRFSAERPKGSFSTLEIQRTEQGDSAMYLCASSSGRWNTEAFFGQGTRLTVV.

V and J are TRBV19 and TRBJ1-1; no definite D call. CDR1 LNHDA and CDR2 SQIVND come from the germline V gene (reference sequence). CDR3 size: 13 residues. Trimming stripped 5 bases from V and 1 base from J, with 8 bases between. CDR3 protein: CASSFSWNTEAFF. CDR3 DNA: TGTGCCAGTAGTTTTAGCTGGAACACTGAAGCTTTCTTT.

This chain links TRBV29-1 with TRBJ1-1; TRBD1 matches at 9 bases. CDR1 is SQVTM, CDR2 ANQGSEA, per germline. The CDR3 runs 14 residues. The J segment lost 8 bases and the V segment lost 3 bases, leaving 10 bases of the junction unmatched. CDR3 loop: CSVDTKDRGWEAFF. CDR3 nucleotides: TGCAGCGTTGATACTAAGGACAGGGGATGGGAAGCTTTCTTT.

DNA of the CDR3: TGTGCCATCCCGGGACAGGCCCCGGGAGGCTATGGCTACACCTTC. Protein: CAIPGQAPGGYGYTF. This sequence joins TRBV28 and TRBJ1-2; TRBD1 agrees at 8 bases. Germline V gene sequence: CDR1 MDHEN, CDR2 SYDVKM. V shed 10 bases, J shed 4 bases, and the junction held 14 bases outside the gene matches. The CDR3 totals 15 residues.